The 7 T cell receptor beta chains below were found in one sample sequenced in a study of OX40 agonist ivuxolimab in advanced cancers. Measured with immunoSEQ multiplex PCR; TCRdb has only the in-frame clones, and not every one. In the table there are approximately 66,000 clones, 75% to 90% of which are singletons. The sample was CD4+ or CD8+ T cells sorted from blood, taken in a trial of the OX40 agonist ivuxolimab. These receptors originate from an adult with an advanced solid tumor such as melanoma, head and neck, liver or kidney cancer.

This chain connects TRBV7-6 to TRBJ2-5, with TRBD2 matching 10 bases. The germline gives CDR1 SGHVS, CDR2 FNYEAQ. V dropped 2 bases and J dropped 2; count of bases not matched to a gene: 2. This CDR3 is built from 15 residues. The CDR3 DNA sequence: TGTGCCAGCAGCTTATTTAGCGGGGGGCAAGAGACCCAGTACTTC. Protein product: CASSLFSGGQETQYF.

This clone occurred once. V usage is TRBV6-1 and J usage is TRBJ2-3; a weak D match, TRBD1 (5 bases). V was pared by 6 bases and J by 4 bases, with 14 bases between. This CDR3 region has 14 residues. Germline values: CDR1 MNHNS, CDR2 SASEGT. The CDR3 DNA sequence: TGTGCCAGCAGGGACACCCCGAGTTCAGATACGCAGTATTTT. Protein sequence: CASRDTPSSDTQYF.

This chain uses TRBV18 with TRBJ2-7; D remains ambiguous. The V end was cut by 0 bases, the J end by 1 base, with 10 bases between. Germline CDR1 and CDR2: KGHSH and LQKENI. The CDR3 covers 15 residues. The CDR3 sequence is CASSPPGSVSYEQYF. As DNA, the CDR3 is TGTGCCAGCTCACCACCAGGGTCGGTTTCCTACGAGCAGTACTTC.

The J gene is TRBJ2-1, the V gene TRBV9; TRBD2 matches at 8 bases. CDR3 size: 17 residues. Germline V gene lookup returns CDR1 SGDLS and CDR2 YYNGEE. The V gene end was trimmed by 3 bases and the J gene end by 9 bases; junction bases not matched to a gene: 17. For the CDR3, the DNA is TGTGCCAGCAGCGCCCGCATATCGAGCGGGAGACACTCTGAGCAGTTCTTC. Translated, it gives CASSARISSGRHSEQFF.

This chain joins TRBV2 and TRBJ2-3; TRBD2 matches 7 bases. With V trimmed by 7 bases and J by 9 bases, 13 bases remained unmatched. The CDR3 runs 14 residues. Germline V lookup: CDR1 SNHLY, CDR2 FYNNEI. The CDR3 is CASKENGGFGTQYF. DNA of the CDR3: TGTGCCAGCAAAGAGAACGGGGGGTTTGGCACGCAGTATTTT. Supplemented by reference TRBV2 and TRBJ2-3, the full variable domain reads EPEVTQTPSHQVTQMGQEVILRCVPISNHLYFYWYRQILGQKVEFLVSFYNNEISEKSEIFDDQFSVERPDGSNFTLKIRSTKLEDSAMYFCASKENGGFGTQYFGPGTRLTVL.

The chain carries TRBV4-3 and TRBJ1-4; D unclear. V dropped 5 bases and J dropped 3 bases, with 7 bases sitting between them. The CDR3 runs to 13 residues. Germline CDR1 reads LGHNA; CDR2 reads YSLEER. CDR3: CASSYSSNEKLFF. The CDR3 DNA is TGCGCCAGCAGCTACAGCTCTAATGAAAAACTGTTTTTT.

The V and J genes are TRBV15 and TRBJ2-2, with 8 bases identical to TRBD1. Trimming removed 9 bases from V and 1 base from J; junction bases left unmatched: 7. The germline CDR1 and CDR2 sequences are LNHNV and YYDKDF (reference sequence). The length of the CDR3 is 15 residues. The CDR3 is CATRRGTGNTGELFF. The CDR3 nucleotides read TGTGCCACTAGGCGCGGGACAGGGAACACCGGGGAGCTGTTTTTT. Full variable domain (remainder filled in from reference TRBV15 and TRBJ2-2): DAMVIQNPRYQVTQFGKPVTLSCSQTLNHNVMYWYQQKSSQAPKLLFHYYDKDFNNEADTPDNFQSRRPNTSFCFLDIRSPGLGDTAMYLCATRRGTGNTGELFFGEGSRLTVL.